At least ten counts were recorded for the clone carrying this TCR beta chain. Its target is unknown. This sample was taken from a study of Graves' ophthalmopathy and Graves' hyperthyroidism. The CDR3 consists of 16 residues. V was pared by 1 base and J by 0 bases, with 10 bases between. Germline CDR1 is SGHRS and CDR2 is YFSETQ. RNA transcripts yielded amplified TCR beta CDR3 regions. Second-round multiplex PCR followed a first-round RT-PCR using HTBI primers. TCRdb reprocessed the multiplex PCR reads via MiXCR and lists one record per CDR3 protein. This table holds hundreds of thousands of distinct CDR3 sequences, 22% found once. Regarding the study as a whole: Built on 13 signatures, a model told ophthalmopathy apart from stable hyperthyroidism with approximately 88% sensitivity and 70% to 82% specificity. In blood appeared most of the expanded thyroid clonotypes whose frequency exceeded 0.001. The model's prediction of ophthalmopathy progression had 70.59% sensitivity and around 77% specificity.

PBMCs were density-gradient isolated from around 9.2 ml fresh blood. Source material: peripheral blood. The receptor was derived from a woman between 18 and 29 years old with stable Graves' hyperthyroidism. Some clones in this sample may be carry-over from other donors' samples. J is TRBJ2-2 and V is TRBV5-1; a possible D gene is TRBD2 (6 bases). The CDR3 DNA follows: TGCGCCAGCAGCTTGACTAGCCCAGCGAACACCGGGGAGCTGTTTTTT. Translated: CASSLTSPANTGELFF.